This paragraph covers one T cell receptor (beta chain) sequence. The record originates from a study of T cell changes during pregnancy in multiple sclerosis. The length of the CDR3 is 14 residues. Trimming stripped 4 bases from V and 2 bases from J, with 11 bases between. Germline CDR1 reads SGHTA; CDR2 reads FQGTGA. Libraries were prepared by immunoSEQ multiplex PCR; TCRdb keeps only in-frame clonotypes and omits some of them. In the table there are under 80,000 clones, roughly 94% of which are singletons. The receptor was derived from a female donor with multiple sclerosis, enrolled in a pregnancy study. The chain joins TRBV7-3 to TRBJ2-5; tentative D call: TRBD1 (5 bases). This specimen consisted of peripheral blood, obtained in the third trimester of pregnancy. CDR3 protein: CASSSQGLQETQYF. CDR3 in DNA: TGTGCCAGCAGCTCTCAGGGTCTGCAAGAGACCCAGTACTTC.